Below, one TCR beta chain is given with its context. As yet, its antigen is unknown. Other DNA sequences in this specimen translate into the identical CDR3. This sample stems from a study of a mutant IDH1 vaccine in newly diagnosed glioma. Study overall: Patients had eight vaccinations, in weeks 1, 3, 5, 7, 11, 15, 19 and 23. Radiotherapy alone preceded vaccination by 4-6 weeks; alternatively, vaccination started with temozolomide cycles. Broader study findings: Researchers report vaccine-induced immune responses in about 93% of patients.

Profiling relied on immunoSEQ multiplex PCR, and the TCRdb table lists in-frame clones only, not all of them. The repertoire holds tens of thousands of clones, with about 81% as singletons. The CDR3 extends over 12 amino acids. Germline CDR1 SGDLS, CDR2 YYNGEE. Trimming shortened V by 0 bases and J by 4 bases, and 2 bases separated the two germline ends. The time point is: week 23, last vaccination. Topical imiquimod was applied with each vaccine dose, which held 300 ug of mutant IDH1 20-mer peptide. The donors' diagnosis was new WHO grade 3 or 4 astrocytoma that was IDH1-mutant and ATRX-lost. The gene calls are TRBV9 and TRBJ1-5; D gene ambiguous. The TCR was taken from a middle-aged woman with glioma. Some clones in this sample may be carry-over from other donors' samples. This material consisted of PBMCs, taken from a glioma patient whose treatment included an IDH1 peptide vaccine. The CDR3 bases are TGTGCCAGCAGCGTAGGGAATCAGCCCCAGCATTTT. Translation gives CASSVGNQPQHF.